Listed below are T cell receptor beta chains from one sample, sequenced in a study of T-cell memory formation after mild COVID-19. TCRdb re-called the 5' RACE reads through MiXCR, storing one row per CDR3 protein. The sample has fewer than 95,000 distinct CDR3 sequences, roughly 16% seen once; the top ten hold under 45%. The sequenced sample was PBMCs or a T cell subset sorted from them (not recorded which). These receptors originate from a man younger than 35 who had mild COVID-19 (a few samples of this study predate the infection). Cell type and time point are not known. Both conserved end residues are part of each CDR3. The D gene is left open where the match is weak. Size is omitted from some rows. Given values are once, few, many or a class for expanded clones.

j_gene: TRBJ2-1; abundance: -; v_gene: TRBV7-2; d_gene: TRBD1; CDR3nt: TGTGCCAGCAGCTTAGCGCCGGGACAGGGGGTTGGCAATGAGCAGTTCTTC; CDR3aa: CASSLAPGQGVGNEQFF
j_gene: TRBJ1-1; abundance: -; v_gene: TRBV4-1; d_gene: TRBD1; CDR3nt: TGCGCCAGCAGCCAAGGACCGCTCCGACAGGGGAACACTGAAGCTTTCTTT; CDR3aa: CASSQGPLRQGNTEAFF
j_gene: TRBJ2-4; abundance: -; v_gene: TRBV7-6; d_gene: -; CDR3nt: TGTGCCAGCAGCTTAGAGGAGGGCATAGCCAAAAACATTCAGTACTTC; CDR3aa: CASSLEEGIAKNIQYF
j_gene: TRBJ2-2; abundance: few; v_gene: TRBV5-4; d_gene: -; CDR3nt: TGTGCCAGCAGCTTGGGGGGGGCCTGGACCGGGGAGCTGTTTTTT; CDR3aa: CASSLGGAWTGELFF
j_gene: TRBJ2-3; abundance: few; v_gene: TRBV11-2; d_gene: -; CDR3nt: TGTGCCAGCTTTGCGGGAAACACAGATACGCAGTATTTT; CDR3aa: CASFAGNTDTQYF
j_gene: TRBJ1-1; abundance: few; v_gene: TRBV9; d_gene: TRBD1; CDR3nt: TGTGCCAGCAGCGTATGGGGACAGGGCACTGAAGCTTTCTTT; CDR3aa: CASSVWGQGTEAFF
j_gene: TRBJ2-1; abundance: many; v_gene: TRBV7-2; d_gene: -; CDR3nt: TGTGCCAGCAGCCCCGTCCGTTTAGGTGAGCAGTTCTTC; CDR3aa: CASSPVRLGEQFF
j_gene: TRBJ2-3; abundance: few; v_gene: TRBV11-2; d_gene: -; CDR3nt: TGTGCCAGCAGCTTAGTTGGCACCCGCACAGATACGCAGTATTTT; CDR3aa: CASSLVGTRTDTQYF
j_gene: TRBJ2-2; abundance: few; v_gene: TRBV6-2/TRBV6-3; d_gene: -; CDR3nt: TGTGCCAGCAGCCCCCGGGACTTACTGCCGAACACCGGGGAGCTGTTTTTT; CDR3aa: CASSPRDLLPNTGELFF
j_gene: TRBJ2-2; abundance: -; v_gene: TRBV11-2; d_gene: -; CDR3nt: TGTGCCAGCAGCCTGGGACCCGACACCGGGGAGCTGTTTTTT; CDR3aa: CASSLGPDTGELFF
j_gene: TRBJ2-7; abundance: -; v_gene: TRBV7-2; d_gene: TRBD2; CDR3nt: TGTGCCAGCAGCATAGCGGGGGGGCGCCGGGAGCAGTACTTC; CDR3aa: CASSIAGGRREQYF
j_gene: TRBJ2-3; abundance: few; v_gene: TRBV5-1; d_gene: -; CDR3nt: TGCGCCAGCAGCTTGACGATCAGCGGCACAGATACGCAGTATTTT; CDR3aa: CASSLTISGTDTQYF
j_gene: TRBJ2-6; abundance: -; v_gene: TRBV12-3/TRBV12-4; d_gene: -; CDR3nt: TGTGCCAGCAGTTTTGGTGGCGGTCCGGCCAACGTCCTGACTTTC; CDR3aa: CASSFGGGPANVLTF
j_gene: TRBJ2-3; abundance: many; v_gene: TRBV27; d_gene: -; CDR3nt: TGTGCCAGCAGTTTATTAGGCGGGGAAGCAGATACGCAGTATTTT; CDR3aa: CASSLLGGEADTQYF
j_gene: TRBJ2-5; abundance: many; v_gene: TRBV6-6; d_gene: TRBD2; CDR3nt: TGTGCCAGCAGTTTCGCCGGGACTAGCGGGGGAATCGAAGAGACCCAGTACTTC; CDR3aa: CASSFAGTSGGIEETQYF
j_gene: TRBJ2-3; abundance: few; v_gene: TRBV7-3; d_gene: -; CDR3nt: TGTGCCAGCAGCTTACCCAGCACAGATACGCAGTATTTT; CDR3aa: CASSLPSTDTQYF
j_gene: TRBJ1-4; abundance: -; v_gene: TRBV6-5; d_gene: -; CDR3nt: TGTGCCAGCAGTCAGGCCCACAGGGCTAATGAAAAACTGTTTTTT; CDR3aa: CASSQAHRANEKLFF
j_gene: TRBJ2-7; abundance: -; v_gene: TRBV7-9; d_gene: -; CDR3nt: TGTGCCAGCAGCCCTGTCGAAGCGGGTCCCTACGAGCAGTACTTC; CDR3aa: CASSPVEAGPYEQYF
j_gene: TRBJ1-5; abundance: few; v_gene: TRBV19; d_gene: -; CDR3nt: TGTGCCAGTACCCGGAGGGGAAATCAGCCCCAGCATTTT; CDR3aa: CASTRRGNQPQHF
j_gene: TRBJ1-5; abundance: -; v_gene: TRBV12-3/TRBV12-4; d_gene: -; CDR3nt: TGTGCCAGCAGAGGAGTTAATCAGCCCCAGCATTTT; CDR3aa: CASRGVNQPQHF
j_gene: TRBJ2-5; abundance: -; v_gene: TRBV7-8; d_gene: -; CDR3nt: TGTGCCAGCAGCTTAGGTGGGGTTGCGGAGACCCAGTACTTC; CDR3aa: CASSLGGVAETQYF
j_gene: TRBJ1-2; abundance: -; v_gene: TRBV10-3; d_gene: TRBD1; CDR3nt: TGTGCCATCAGTGACCCCCGCCAGGGGGGGTACTATGGCTACACCTTC; CDR3aa: CAISDPRQGGYYGYTF
j_gene: TRBJ2-4; abundance: -; v_gene: TRBV6-6; d_gene: TRBD2; CDR3nt: TGTGCCAGCAGTGAGCCAGGACTAGCGGGGGGACCCGAAAACATTCAGTACTTC; CDR3aa: CASSEPGLAGGPENIQYF
j_gene: TRBJ2-2; abundance: -; v_gene: TRBV6-2/TRBV6-3; d_gene: TRBD1; CDR3nt: TGTGCCAGCAGTACAGGGACAGGGGAAACCGGGGAGCTGTTTTTT; CDR3aa: CASSTGTGETGELFF
j_gene: TRBJ1-5; abundance: -; v_gene: TRBV11-2; d_gene: -; CDR3nt: TGTGCCAGCAGCCGGACTCTAGCTGGCCAGCCCCAGCATTTT; CDR3aa: CASSRTLAGQPQHF
j_gene: TRBJ2-3; abundance: -; v_gene: TRBV7-8; d_gene: -; CDR3nt: TGTGCCAGCAGCCCCTATGGGGGGGCCCCAGATACGCAGTATTTT; CDR3aa: CASSPYGGAPDTQYF
j_gene: TRBJ2-6; abundance: many; v_gene: TRBV23-1; d_gene: -; CDR3nt: TGCGCCAGCAGACAGGGTGGGGCCAACGTCCTGACTTTC; CDR3aa: CASRQGGANVLTF
j_gene: TRBJ2-5; abundance: -; v_gene: TRBV7-8; d_gene: TRBD2; CDR3nt: TGTGCCAGCAGCTTAACCAGCTCGAATCTAGCGGGCCCGGGGGAGACCCAGTACTTC; CDR3aa: CASSLTSSNLAGPGETQYF
j_gene: TRBJ1-1; abundance: many; v_gene: TRBV4-3; d_gene: -; CDR3nt: TGCGCCAGCAGCCAAGGTCTGGGGCTTGAAGCTTTCTTT; CDR3aa: CASSQGLGLEAFF
j_gene: TRBJ1-1; abundance: -; v_gene: TRBV11-3; d_gene: -; CDR3nt: TGTGCCAGCAGCTTGAGAGGACAGAACACTGAAGCTTTCTTT; CDR3aa: CASSLRGQNTEAFF
j_gene: TRBJ2-7; abundance: -; v_gene: TRBV4-3; d_gene: -; CDR3nt: TGCGCCAGCAGCCAAGACAGGGCTAGGTCCTACGAGCAGTACTTC; CDR3aa: CASSQDRARSYEQYF
j_gene: TRBJ2-1; abundance: few; v_gene: TRBV4-1; d_gene: -; CDR3nt: TGCGCCAGCAGCCAAGATTTGAATGAGCAGTTCTTC; CDR3aa: CASSQDLNEQFF
j_gene: TRBJ2-7; abundance: -; v_gene: TRBV7-7; d_gene: -; CDR3nt: TGTGCCAGCAGCCGAGACAGCTCCAGCTCCTACGAGCAGTACTTC; CDR3aa: CASSRDSSSSYEQYF
j_gene: TRBJ2-4; abundance: many; v_gene: TRBV4-1; d_gene: -; CDR3nt: TGCGCCAGCAGTTCACATATAAATCAGTACTTC; CDR3aa: CASSSHINQYF
j_gene: TRBJ1-3; abundance: many; v_gene: TRBV12-3/TRBV12-4; d_gene: -; CDR3nt: TGTGCCAGCAGTTTAGGGGCAGGGTCAAGGAACACCATATATTTT; CDR3aa: CASSLGAGSRNTIYF
j_gene: TRBJ2-2; abundance: many; v_gene: TRBV4-1; d_gene: TRBD2; CDR3nt: TGCGCCAGCAGCCAAGGACTAGCGGCGAACACCGGGGAGCTGTTTTTT; CDR3aa: CASSQGLAANTGELFF
j_gene: TRBJ1-4; abundance: -; v_gene: TRBV10-1; d_gene: TRBD1; CDR3nt: TGCGCCAGCAGTGAGCAGGGGGCTCGCACTAATGAAAAACTGTTTTTT; CDR3aa: CASSEQGARTNEKLFF
j_gene: TRBJ2-5; abundance: -; v_gene: TRBV6-2/TRBV6-3; d_gene: TRBD2; CDR3nt: TGTGCCAGCACCCTAGGACTAGCGGGGGAACTTCAAGAGACCCAGTACTTC; CDR3aa: CASTLGLAGELQETQYF
j_gene: TRBJ1-2; abundance: -; v_gene: TRBV7-9; d_gene: TRBD1; CDR3nt: TGTGCCAGCAGCCGCCGGGACAGGGGATCCTATGGCTACACCTTC; CDR3aa: CASSRRDRGSYGYTF
j_gene: TRBJ2-2; abundance: -; v_gene: TRBV4-1; d_gene: -; CDR3nt: TGCGCCAGCAGCCCGGCTGGGGGGCTCGACACCGGGGAGCTGTTTTTT; CDR3aa: CASSPAGGLDTGELFF
j_gene: TRBJ2-1; abundance: few; v_gene: TRBV20-1; d_gene: TRBD2; CDR3nt: TGCAGTGCTAGAGGGCGGGGGGGCCATGAGCAGTTCTTC; CDR3aa: CSARGRGGHEQFF
j_gene: TRBJ1-1; abundance: -; v_gene: TRBV18; d_gene: TRBD1; CDR3nt: TGTGCCAGCTCAGGGGGACAGGGGGCGACTGAAGCTTTCTTT; CDR3aa: CASSGGQGATEAFF
j_gene: TRBJ2-2; abundance: -; v_gene: TRBV7-2; d_gene: TRBD1; CDR3nt: TGTGCCAGCAGCACTTCTATCTGGACAGGGGCGAGTACCGGGGAGCTGTTTTTT; CDR3aa: CASSTSIWTGASTGELFF
j_gene: TRBJ1-1; abundance: -; v_gene: TRBV6-5; d_gene: -; CDR3nt: TGTGCCAGCAGTTACTCGGGGGGGAGTGCTGAAGCTTTCTTT; CDR3aa: CASSYSGGSAEAFF
j_gene: TRBJ2-1; abundance: -; v_gene: TRBV20-1; d_gene: -; CDR3nt: TGCAGTGCCAACAAGGGAACGGGCAATGAGCAGTTCTTC; CDR3aa: CSANKGTGNEQFF
j_gene: TRBJ2-5; abundance: -; v_gene: TRBV7-9; d_gene: -; CDR3nt: TGTGCCAGCAGCCACGGTGGTCAAGAGACCCAGTACTTC; CDR3aa: CASSHGGQETQYF
j_gene: TRBJ2-5; abundance: few; v_gene: TRBV5-1; d_gene: TRBD2; CDR3nt: TGCGCCAGCAGCTTGGGGGGGAGGGAAGAGACCCAGTACTTC; CDR3aa: CASSLGGREETQYF
j_gene: TRBJ2-2; abundance: few; v_gene: TRBV12-3/TRBV12-4; d_gene: TRBD1; CDR3nt: TGTGCCAGCAGCAAGGACAGGGGAATCAGGGAGCTGTTTTTT; CDR3aa: CASSKDRGIRELFF
j_gene: TRBJ2-1; abundance: -; v_gene: TRBV13; d_gene: -; CDR3nt: TGTGCCAGCAGCTTAGTGGGGCCCTACAATGAGCAGTTCTTC; CDR3aa: CASSLVGPYNEQFF